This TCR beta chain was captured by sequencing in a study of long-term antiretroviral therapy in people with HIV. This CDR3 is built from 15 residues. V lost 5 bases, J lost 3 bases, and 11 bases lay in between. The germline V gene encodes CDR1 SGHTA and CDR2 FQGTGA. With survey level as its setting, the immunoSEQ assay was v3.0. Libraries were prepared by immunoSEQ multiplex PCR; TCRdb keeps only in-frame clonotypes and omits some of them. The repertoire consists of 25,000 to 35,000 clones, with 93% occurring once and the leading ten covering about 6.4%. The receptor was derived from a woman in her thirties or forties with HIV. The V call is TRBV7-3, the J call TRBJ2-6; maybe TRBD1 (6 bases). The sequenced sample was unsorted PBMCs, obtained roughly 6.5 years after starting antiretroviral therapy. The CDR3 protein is CASSQTGGGANVLTF. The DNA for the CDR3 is TGTGCCAGCAGCCAGACAGGAGGTGGGGCCAACGTCCTGACTTTC.